This paragraph covers one T cell receptor (beta chain) sequence. As yet, its antigen is unknown. Over several immunoSEQ plates, each subset's genomic DNA was distributed in even portions. Sequenced by immunoSEQ multiplex PCR; TCRdb stores in-frame clones only, minus some. Of approximately 110,000 clones in the sample, more than 65% were seen once. This sample is part of a study of shared clonotypes between healthy human individuals. Findings of the study overall: Estimated clonotype richness was generally higher in naive than memory subsets.

This CDR3 spans 16 amino acids. With 5 bases clipped from V and 1 base from J, the junction kept 6 bases outside the gene matches. Germline V gene sequence: CDR1 SGHVS, CDR2 FQNEAQ. CD8 memory merged CD45RO+ cells and CCR7-negative CD45RA+ TemRA cells into one population. Sequencing used memory CD8+ T cells sorted from blood. Subset denoted: CD45RO+ cells pooled with CCR7-negative TemRA cells. V usage is TRBV7-8 and J usage is TRBJ2-2, with 8 bases identical to TRBD1. This TCR came from a woman aged 25 to 45 in good health. CDR3 amino acids: CASSPGGQGNTGELFF. In DNA form, the CDR3 reads TGTGCCAGCAGCCCGGGCGGACAGGGGAACACCGGGGAGCTGTTTTTT.